This TCR beta chain was identified during a study of T cell changes during pregnancy in multiple sclerosis. V lost 1 base to trimming and J lost 7 bases; unmatched junction nucleotides: 12. This CDR3 region has 18 residues. Germline values: CDR1 SGHTA, CDR2 FQGNSA. Sequenced by immunoSEQ multiplex PCR; TCRdb stores in-frame clones only, minus some. The sample shows about 50,000 clones, roughly 90% of them seen only once. The chain uses TRBV7-2 and TRBJ2-7; 14 positions agree with TRBD2. This receptor was taken from a female donor with multiple sclerosis, enrolled in a pregnancy study. Source: CD4+ T cells from peripheral blood mononuclear cells, taken after pregnancy. For the CDR3, the DNA is TGTGCCAGCAGCTTAGGGCTGGGGACTAGCGGGAGTCAGGGAGAGCAGTACTTC. This translates into CASSLGLGTSGSQGEQYF.